This T cell receptor (beta chain) was captured in a study of T cells in Graves' hyperthyroidism and ophthalmopathy. This CDR3 spans 14 amino acids. V shed 4 bases and J 3 bases; nucleotides not matched to a gene: 3. Germline CDR1 is LNHNV and CDR2 is YYDKDF (reference sequence). This clonotype was observed at least ten times. From RNA transcripts, TCR beta CDR3 regions were amplified. An initial round of RT-PCR targeting the TCR CDR3 relied on the HTBI primer set. A single record per CDR3 protein comes from TCRdb applying MiXCR to the multiplex PCR reads. This table holds fewer than 650,000 distinct CDR3 sequences, roughly 14% found once.

The sequence came from a woman aged 35 to 49 with Graves' ophthalmopathy. This rearrangement joins TRBV15 to TRBJ2-7, with 10 positions matching TRBD1. Sequencing input: blood. The CDR3 loop reads CATSTRDRGYEQYF. DNA of the CDR3: TGTGCCACCAGCACAAGGGACAGGGGCTACGAGCAGTACTTC.